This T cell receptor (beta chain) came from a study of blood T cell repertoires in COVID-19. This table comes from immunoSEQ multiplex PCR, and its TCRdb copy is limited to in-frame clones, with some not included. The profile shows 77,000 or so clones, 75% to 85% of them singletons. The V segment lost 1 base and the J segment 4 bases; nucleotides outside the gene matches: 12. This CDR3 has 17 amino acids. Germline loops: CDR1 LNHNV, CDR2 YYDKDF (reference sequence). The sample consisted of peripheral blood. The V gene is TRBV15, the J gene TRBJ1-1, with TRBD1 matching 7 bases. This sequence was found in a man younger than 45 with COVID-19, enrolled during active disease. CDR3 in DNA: TGTGCCACCAGCAGAGCTAGACAGGGTTTGCACGGCACTGAAGCTTTCTTT. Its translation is CATSRARQGLHGTEAFF.